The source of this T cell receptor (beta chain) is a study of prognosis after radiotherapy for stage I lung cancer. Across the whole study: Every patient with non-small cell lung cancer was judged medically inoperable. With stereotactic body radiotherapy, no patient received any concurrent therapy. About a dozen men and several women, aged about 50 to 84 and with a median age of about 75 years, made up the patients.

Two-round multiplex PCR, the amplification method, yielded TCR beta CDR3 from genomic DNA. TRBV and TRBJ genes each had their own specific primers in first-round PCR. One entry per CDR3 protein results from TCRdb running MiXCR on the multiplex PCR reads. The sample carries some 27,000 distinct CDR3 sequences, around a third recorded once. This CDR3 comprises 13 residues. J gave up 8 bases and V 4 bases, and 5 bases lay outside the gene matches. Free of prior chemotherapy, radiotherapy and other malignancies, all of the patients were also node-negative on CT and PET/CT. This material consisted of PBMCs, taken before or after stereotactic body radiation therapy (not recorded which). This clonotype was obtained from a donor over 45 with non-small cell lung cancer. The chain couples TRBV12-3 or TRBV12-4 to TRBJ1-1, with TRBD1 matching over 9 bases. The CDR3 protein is CASSSVQGAEAFF. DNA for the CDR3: TGTGCCAGCAGTTCCGTACAGGGGGCGGAAGCTTTCTTT.